Reported below is one T cell receptor beta chain. These data originate in a study of blood T cell repertoires in COVID-19. Sequencing was performed with immunoSEQ multiplex PCR; in TCRdb, only in-frame clones are kept and a portion is missing. Of 35,000 to 45,000 clones listed, approximately 91% are singletons. CDR3 length: 18 amino acids. The germline CDR1 and CDR2 sequences are MDHEN and SYDVKM. After removal of 4 bases from V and 0 bases from J, the junction contained 12 bases not matched to a gene. Material for sequencing was peripheral blood. The sequence derives from a man in his sixties or seventies with active COVID-19. The rearrangement links TRBV28 to TRBJ2-1, with 7 bases that match TRBD2. DNA for the CDR3: TGTGCCAGCAGTTCCCTCATAGCGGGCCGAAGCTCCTACAATGAGCAGTTCTTC. Translated, it gives CASSSLIAGRSSYNEQFF.